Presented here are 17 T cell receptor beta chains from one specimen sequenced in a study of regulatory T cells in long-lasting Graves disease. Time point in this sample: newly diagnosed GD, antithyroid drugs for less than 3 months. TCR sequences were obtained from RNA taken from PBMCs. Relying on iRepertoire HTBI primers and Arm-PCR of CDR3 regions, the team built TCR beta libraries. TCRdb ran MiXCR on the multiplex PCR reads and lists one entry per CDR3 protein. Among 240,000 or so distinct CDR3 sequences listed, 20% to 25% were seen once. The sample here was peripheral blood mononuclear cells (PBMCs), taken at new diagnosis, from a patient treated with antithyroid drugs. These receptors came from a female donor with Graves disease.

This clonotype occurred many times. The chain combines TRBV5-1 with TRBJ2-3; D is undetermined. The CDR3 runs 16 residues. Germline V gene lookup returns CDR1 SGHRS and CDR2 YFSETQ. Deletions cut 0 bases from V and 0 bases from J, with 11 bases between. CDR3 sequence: CASSLAVYTSTDTQYF. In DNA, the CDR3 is TGCGCCAGCAGCTTGGCGGTATACACTAGCACAGATACGCAGTATTTT.

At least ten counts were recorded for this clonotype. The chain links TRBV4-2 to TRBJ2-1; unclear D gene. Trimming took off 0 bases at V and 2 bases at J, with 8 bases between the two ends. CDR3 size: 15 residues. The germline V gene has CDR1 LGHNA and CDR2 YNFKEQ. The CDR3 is CASSQELGAYNEQFF. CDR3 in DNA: TGTGCCAGCAGCCAAGAGCTCGGTGCCTACAATGAGCAGTTCTTC.

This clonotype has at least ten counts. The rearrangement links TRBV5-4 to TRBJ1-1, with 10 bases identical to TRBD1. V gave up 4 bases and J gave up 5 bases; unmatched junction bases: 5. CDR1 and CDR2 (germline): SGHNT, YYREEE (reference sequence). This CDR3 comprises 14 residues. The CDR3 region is CASSADRGKTEAFF. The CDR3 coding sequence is TGTGCCAGCAGCGCGGACAGGGGGAAGACTGAAGCTTTCTTT.

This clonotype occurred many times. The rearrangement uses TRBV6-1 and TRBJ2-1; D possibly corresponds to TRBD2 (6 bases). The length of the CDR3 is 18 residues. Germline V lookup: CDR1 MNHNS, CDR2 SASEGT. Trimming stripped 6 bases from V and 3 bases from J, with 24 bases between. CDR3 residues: CASRQGVWIGGIYNEQFF. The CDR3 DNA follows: TGTGCCAGCAGGCAAGGGGTTTGGATCGGGGGAATCTACAATGAGCAGTTCTTC.

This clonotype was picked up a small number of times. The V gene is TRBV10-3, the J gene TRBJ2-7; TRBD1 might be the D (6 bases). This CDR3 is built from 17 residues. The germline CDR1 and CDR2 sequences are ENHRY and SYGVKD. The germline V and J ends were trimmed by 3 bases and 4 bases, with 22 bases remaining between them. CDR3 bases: TGTGCCATCAGTGACCCACTCGGGGCAGGGGAGCGGTACGAGCAGTACTTC. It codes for CAISDPLGAGERYEQYF.

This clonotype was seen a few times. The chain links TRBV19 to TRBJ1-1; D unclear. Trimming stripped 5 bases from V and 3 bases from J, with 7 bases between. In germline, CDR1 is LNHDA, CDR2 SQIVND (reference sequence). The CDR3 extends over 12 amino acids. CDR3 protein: CASSESYTEAFF. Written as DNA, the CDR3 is TGTGCCAGTAGTGAGTCGTACACTGAAGCTTTCTTT.

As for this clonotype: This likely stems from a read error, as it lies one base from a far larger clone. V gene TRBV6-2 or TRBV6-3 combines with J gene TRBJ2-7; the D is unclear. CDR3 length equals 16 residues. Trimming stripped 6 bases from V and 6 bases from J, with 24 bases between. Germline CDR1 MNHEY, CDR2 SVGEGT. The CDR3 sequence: CASSPKSFPNDCEQYF. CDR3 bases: TGTGCCAGCAGCCCGAAAAGTTTTCCTAATGATTGCGAGCAGTACTTC.

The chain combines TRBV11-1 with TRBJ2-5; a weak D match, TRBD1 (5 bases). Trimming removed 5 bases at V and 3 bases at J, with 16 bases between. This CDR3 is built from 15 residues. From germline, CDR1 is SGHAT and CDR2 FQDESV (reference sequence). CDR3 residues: CASSPRRTPKETQYF. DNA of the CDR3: TGTGCCAGCAGCCCCCGGCGGACACCCAAAGAGACCCAGTACTTC.

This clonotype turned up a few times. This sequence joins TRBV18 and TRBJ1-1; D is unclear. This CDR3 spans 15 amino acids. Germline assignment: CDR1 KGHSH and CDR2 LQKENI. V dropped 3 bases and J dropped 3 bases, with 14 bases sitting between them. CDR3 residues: CASSPTSLRDTEAFF. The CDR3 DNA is TGTGCCAGCTCACCCACATCGTTGAGGGACACTGAAGCTTTCTTT.

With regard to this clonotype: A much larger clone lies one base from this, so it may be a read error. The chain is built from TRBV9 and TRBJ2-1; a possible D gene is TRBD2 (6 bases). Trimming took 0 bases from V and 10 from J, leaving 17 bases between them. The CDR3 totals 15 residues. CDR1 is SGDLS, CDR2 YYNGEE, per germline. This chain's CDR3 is CASSVAPFGSYEQFF. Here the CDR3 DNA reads TGTGCCAGCAGCGTAGCCCCCTTCGGGAGCTACGAGCAGTTCTTC.

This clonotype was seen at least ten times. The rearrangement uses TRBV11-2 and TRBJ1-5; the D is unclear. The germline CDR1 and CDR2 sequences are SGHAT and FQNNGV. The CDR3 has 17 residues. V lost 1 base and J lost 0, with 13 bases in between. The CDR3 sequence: CASSLGDWTASNQPQHF. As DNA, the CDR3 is TGTGCCAGCAGCTTAGGGGATTGGACCGCTAGCAATCAGCCCCAGCATTTT. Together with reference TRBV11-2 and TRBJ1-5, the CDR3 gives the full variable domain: EAGVAQSPRYKIIEKRQSVAFWCNPISGHATLYWYQQILGQGPKLLIQFQNNGVVDDSQLPKDRFSAERLKGVDSTLKIQPAKLEDSAVYLCASSLGDWTASNQPQHFGDGTRLSIL.

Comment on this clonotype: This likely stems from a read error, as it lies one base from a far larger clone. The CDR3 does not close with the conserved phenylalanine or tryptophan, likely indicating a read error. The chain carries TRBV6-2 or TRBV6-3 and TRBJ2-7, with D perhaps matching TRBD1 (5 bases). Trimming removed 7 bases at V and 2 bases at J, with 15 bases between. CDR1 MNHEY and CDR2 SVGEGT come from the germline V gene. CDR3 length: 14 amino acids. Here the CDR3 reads CASTIGRGAYEQYS. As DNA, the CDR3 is TGTGCCAGCACCATAGGTAGGGGTGCCTACGAGCAGTACTCC.

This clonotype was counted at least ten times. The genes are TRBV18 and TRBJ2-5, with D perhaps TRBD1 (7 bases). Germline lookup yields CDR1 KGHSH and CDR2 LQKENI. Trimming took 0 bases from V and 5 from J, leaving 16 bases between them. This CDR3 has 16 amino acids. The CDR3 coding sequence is TGTGCCAGCTCACCACCGAGGACAGGTGGAGGGGAGACCCAGTACTTC. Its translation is CASSPPRTGGGETQYF. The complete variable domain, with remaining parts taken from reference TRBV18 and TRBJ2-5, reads NAGVMQNPRHLVRRRGQEARLRCSPMKGHSHVYWYRQLPEEGLKFMVYLQKENIIDESGMPKERFSAEFPKEGPSILRIQQVVRGDSAAYFCASSPPRTGGGETQYFGPGTRLLVL.

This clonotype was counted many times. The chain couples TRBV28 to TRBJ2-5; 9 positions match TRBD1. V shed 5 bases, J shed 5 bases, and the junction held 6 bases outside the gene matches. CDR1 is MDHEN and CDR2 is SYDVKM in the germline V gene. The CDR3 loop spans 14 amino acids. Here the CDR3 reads CASSTWTGDETQYF. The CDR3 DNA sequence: TGTGCCAGCAGTACTTGGACAGGGGACGAGACCCAGTACTTC.

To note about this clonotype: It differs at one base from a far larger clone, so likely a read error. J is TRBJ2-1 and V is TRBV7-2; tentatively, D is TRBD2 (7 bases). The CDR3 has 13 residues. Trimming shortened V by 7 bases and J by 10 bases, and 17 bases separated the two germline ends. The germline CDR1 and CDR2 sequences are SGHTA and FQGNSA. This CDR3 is CASTTGGGLEQFF. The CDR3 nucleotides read TGTGCCAGCACTACTGGGGGGGGGCTCGAGCAGTTCTTC. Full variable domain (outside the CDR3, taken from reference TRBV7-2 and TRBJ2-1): GAGVSQSPSNKVTEKGKDVELRCDPISGHTALYWYRQSLGQGLEFLIYFQGNSAPDKSGLPSDRFSAERTGGSVSTLTIQRTQQEDSAVYLCASTTGGGLEQFFGPGTRLTVL.

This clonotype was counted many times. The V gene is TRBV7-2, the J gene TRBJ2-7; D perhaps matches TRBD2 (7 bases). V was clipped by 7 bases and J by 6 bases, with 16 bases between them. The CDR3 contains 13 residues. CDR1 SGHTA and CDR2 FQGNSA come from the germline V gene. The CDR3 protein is CASTTGGGLEQYF. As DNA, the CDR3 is TGTGCCAGCACTACTGGGGGGGGGCTCGAGCAGTACTTC.

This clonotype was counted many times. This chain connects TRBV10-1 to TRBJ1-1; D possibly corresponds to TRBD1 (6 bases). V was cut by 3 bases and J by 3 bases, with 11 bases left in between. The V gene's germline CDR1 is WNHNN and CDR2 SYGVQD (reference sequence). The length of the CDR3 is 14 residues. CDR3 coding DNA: TGCGCCAGCAGTGACGGGACAATAGACACTGAAGCTTTCTTT. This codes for CASSDGTIDTEAFF.